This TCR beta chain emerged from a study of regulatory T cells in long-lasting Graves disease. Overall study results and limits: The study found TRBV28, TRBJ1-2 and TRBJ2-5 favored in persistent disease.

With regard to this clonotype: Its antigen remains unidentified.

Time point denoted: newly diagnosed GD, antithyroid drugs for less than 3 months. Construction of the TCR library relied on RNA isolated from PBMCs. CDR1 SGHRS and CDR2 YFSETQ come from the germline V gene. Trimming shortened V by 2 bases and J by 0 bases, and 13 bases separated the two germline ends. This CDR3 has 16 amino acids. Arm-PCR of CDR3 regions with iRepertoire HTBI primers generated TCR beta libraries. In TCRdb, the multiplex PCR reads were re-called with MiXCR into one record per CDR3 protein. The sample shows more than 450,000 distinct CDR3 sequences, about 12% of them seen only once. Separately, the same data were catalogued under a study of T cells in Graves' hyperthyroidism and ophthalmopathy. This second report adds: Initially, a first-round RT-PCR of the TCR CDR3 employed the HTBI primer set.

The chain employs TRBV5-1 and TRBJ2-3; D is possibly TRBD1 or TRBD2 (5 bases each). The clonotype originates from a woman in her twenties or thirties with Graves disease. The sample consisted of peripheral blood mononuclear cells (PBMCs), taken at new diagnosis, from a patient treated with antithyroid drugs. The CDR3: CASSFGATTSTDTQYF. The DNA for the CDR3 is TGCGCCAGCAGCTTCGGGGCGACTACTAGCACAGATACGCAGTATTTT.